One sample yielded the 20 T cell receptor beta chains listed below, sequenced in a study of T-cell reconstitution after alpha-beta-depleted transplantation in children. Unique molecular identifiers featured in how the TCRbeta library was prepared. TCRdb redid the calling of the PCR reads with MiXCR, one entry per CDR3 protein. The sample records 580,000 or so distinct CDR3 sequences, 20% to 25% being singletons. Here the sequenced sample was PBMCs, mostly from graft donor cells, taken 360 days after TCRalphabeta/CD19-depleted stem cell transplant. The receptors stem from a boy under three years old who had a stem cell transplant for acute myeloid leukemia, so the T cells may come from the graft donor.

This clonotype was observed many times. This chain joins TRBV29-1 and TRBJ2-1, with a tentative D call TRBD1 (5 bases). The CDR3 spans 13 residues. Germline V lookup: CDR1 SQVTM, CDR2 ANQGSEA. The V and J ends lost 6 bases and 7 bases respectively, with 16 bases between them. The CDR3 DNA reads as TGCAGCGTGCTCCAGGATGCAGGGAATGAGCAGTTCTTC. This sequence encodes CSVLQDAGNEQFF.

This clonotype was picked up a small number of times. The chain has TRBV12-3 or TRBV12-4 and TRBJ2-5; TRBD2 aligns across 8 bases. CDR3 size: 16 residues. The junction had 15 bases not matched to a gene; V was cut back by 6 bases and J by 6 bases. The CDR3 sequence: CASRPSRGGVSQTQYF. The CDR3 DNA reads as TGTGCCAGCAGACCAAGCCGGGGGGGCGTTTCTCAGACCCAGTACTTC.

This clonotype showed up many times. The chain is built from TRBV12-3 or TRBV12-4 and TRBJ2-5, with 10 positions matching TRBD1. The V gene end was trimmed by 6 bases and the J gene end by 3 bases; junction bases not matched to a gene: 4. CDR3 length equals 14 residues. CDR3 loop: CASRPGTGEETQYF. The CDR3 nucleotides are TGTGCCAGCAGGCCCGGGACAGGGGAAGAGACCCAGTACTTC.

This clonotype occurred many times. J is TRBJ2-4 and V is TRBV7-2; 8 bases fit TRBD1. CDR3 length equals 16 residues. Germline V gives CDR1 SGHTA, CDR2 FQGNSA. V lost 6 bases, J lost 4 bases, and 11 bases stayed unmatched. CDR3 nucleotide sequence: TGTGCCAGCAGTGTCTACGGGCGACAGGGGAAAAACATTCAGTACTTC. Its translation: CASSVYGRQGKNIQYF.

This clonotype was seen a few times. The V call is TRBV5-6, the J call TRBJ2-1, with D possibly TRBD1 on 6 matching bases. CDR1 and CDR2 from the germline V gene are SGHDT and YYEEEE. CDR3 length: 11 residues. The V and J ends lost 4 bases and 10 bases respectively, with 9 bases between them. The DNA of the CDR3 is TGTGCCAGCAGCATAAGGGGGGAGCAGTTCTTC. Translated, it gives CASSIRGEQFF.

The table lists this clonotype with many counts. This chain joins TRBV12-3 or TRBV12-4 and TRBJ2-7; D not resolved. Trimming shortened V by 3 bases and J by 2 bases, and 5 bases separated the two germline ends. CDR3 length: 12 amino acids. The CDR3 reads CASSFNPYEQYF. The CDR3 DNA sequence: TGTGCCAGCAGTTTCAACCCCTACGAGCAGTACTTC.

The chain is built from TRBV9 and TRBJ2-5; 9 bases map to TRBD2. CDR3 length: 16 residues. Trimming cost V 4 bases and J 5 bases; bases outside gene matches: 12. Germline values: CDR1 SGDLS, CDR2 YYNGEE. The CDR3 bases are TGTGCCAGCAGCCCTACCCCGGGACTAGCTGGGGAGACCCAGTACTTC. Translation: CASSPTPGLAGETQYF.

CDR3 region: CATSDFQGATTEQFF. CDR3 nucleotide sequence: TGTGCCACCAGTGATTTTCAGGGGGCGACGACTGAGCAGTTCTTC. V is TRBV24-1 and J is TRBJ2-1; 8 positions agree with TRBD1. From germline, CDR1 is KGHDR and CDR2 SFDVKD. The V and J ends lost 1 base and 9 bases, in that order; junction bases with no gene match: 7. The CDR3 runs 15 residues.

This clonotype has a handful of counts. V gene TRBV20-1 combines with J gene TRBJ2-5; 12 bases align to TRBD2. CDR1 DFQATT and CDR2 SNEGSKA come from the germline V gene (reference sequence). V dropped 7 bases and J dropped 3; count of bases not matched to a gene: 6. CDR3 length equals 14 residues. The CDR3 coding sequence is TGCAGTGTCAGGACTAGCGGGGTTAAAGAGACCCAGTACTTC. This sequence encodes CSVRTSGVKETQYF.

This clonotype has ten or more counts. This CDR3 is CASSLVGLAGEQFF. The CDR3 DNA reads as TGTGCCAGCAGCTTAGTGGGACTAGCAGGCGAGCAGTTCTTC. The rearrangement uses TRBV7-8 and TRBJ2-1; TRBD2 aligns across 9 bases. V lost 1 base to trimming and J lost 10 bases; unmatched junction nucleotides: 5. The CDR3 covers 14 residues. Germline CDR1 SGHVS, CDR2 FQNEAQ.

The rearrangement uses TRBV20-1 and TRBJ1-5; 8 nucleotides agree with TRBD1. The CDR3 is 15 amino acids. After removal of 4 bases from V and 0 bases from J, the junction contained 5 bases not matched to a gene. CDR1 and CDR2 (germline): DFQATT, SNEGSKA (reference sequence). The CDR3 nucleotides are TGCAGTGCTAAATGGACAGGGACTAGCAATCAGCCCCAGCATTTT. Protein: CSAKWTGTSNQPQHF.

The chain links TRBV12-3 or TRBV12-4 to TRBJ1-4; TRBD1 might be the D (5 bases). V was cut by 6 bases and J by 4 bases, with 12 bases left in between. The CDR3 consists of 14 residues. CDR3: CASSRDRRNEKLFF. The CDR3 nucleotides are TGTGCCAGCAGCCGGGACCGACGTAATGAAAAACTGTTTTTT.

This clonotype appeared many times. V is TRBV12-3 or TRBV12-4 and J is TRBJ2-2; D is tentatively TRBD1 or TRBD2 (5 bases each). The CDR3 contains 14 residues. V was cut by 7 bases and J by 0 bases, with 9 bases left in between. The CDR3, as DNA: TGTGCCAGCACTTGGGGGACGAACACCGGGGAGCTGTTTTTT. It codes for CASTWGTNTGELFF.

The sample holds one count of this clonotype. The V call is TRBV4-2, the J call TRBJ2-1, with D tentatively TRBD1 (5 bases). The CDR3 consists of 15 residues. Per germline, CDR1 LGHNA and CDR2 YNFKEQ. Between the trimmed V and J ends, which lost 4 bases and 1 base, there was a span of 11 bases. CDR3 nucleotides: TGTGCCAGCAGCCCTGTAGGGGTATCCTACAATGAGCAGTTCTTC. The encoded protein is CASSPVGVSYNEQFF.

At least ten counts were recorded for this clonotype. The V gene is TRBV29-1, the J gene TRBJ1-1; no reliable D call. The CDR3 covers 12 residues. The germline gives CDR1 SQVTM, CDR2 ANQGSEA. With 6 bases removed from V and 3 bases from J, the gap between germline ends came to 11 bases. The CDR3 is CSVTPWDTEAFF. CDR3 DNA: TGCAGCGTCACTCCATGGGACACTGAAGCTTTCTTT.

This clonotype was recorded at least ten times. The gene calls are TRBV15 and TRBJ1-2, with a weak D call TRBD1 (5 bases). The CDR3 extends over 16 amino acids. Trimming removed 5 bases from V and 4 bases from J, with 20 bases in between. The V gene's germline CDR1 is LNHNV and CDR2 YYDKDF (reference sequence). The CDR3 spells CATSGTDLLGVYGYTF. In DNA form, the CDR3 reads TGTGCCACCAGCGGGACGGATCTTCTCGGAGTCTATGGCTACACCTTC.

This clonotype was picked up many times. The CDR3 spells CASSVNGETQYF. The CDR3 nucleotides are TGTGCCAGCAGCGTAAATGGAGAGACCCAGTACTTC. V is TRBV9 and J is TRBJ2-5; D gene ambiguous. Trimming left V 1 base short and J 4 bases short, with 5 bases between. CDR3 length equals 12 residues. Germline CDR1 SGDLS, CDR2 YYNGEE. Full variable domain (outside the CDR3, taken from reference TRBV9 and TRBJ2-5): DSGVTQTPKHLITATGQRVTLRCSPRSGDLSVYWYQQSLDQGLQFLIQYYNGEERAKGNILERFSAQQFPDLHSELNLSSLELGDSALYFCASSVNGETQYFGPGTRLLVL.

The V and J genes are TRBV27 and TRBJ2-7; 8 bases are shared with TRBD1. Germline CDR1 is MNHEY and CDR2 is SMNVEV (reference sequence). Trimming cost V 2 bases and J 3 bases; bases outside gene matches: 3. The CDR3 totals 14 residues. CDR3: CASSLGTGYYEQYF. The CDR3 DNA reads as TGTGCCAGCAGTTTAGGGACAGGTTACTACGAGCAGTACTTC.

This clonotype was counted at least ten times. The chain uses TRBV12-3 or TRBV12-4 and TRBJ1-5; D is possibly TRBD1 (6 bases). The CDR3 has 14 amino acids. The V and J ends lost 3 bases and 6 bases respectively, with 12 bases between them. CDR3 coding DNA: TGTGCCAGCAGTTTTATGGGGGGGCTTCAGCCCCAGCATTTT. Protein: CASSFMGGLQPQHF.

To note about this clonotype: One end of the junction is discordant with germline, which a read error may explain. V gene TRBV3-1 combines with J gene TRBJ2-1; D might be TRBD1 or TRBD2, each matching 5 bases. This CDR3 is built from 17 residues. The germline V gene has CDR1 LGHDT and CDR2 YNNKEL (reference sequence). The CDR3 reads CACSQNSRGAPYNEQFF. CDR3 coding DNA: TGTGCCTGCAGCCAGAACTCGAGGGGAGCCCCTTACAATGAGCAGTTCTTC.